This T cell receptor (beta chain) was identified during a study of sequential checkpoint blockade in melanoma. Germline CDR1 is SGHKS and CDR2 is YYEKEE (reference sequence). V lost 0 bases, J lost 3 bases, and 4 bases lay in between. The CDR3 sequence is 12 residues long. Treatment denoted: randomized to nivolumab then ipilimumab (arm A) or the reverse (arm B). Live CD3+CD8+ CD19− CD56− cells were sorted from PBMCs. Repertoires were generated with immunoSEQ multiplex PCR, while TCRdb's copy carries only in-frame clones and drops some. The data contain about 19,000 clones, 65% to 85% of them singletons.

The specimen comprised CD8+ T cells sorted from blood (inferred from file names), sampled from a patient given nivolumab and ipilimumab in sequence. The chain joins TRBV5-5 to TRBJ2-7; D uncertain. The receptor's source is a human donor with melanoma. CDR3 sequence reads: CASSLANYEQYF. The CDR3 nucleotides are TGTGCCAGCAGCTTGGCTAACTACGAGCAGTACTTC.